A selection of T cell receptor beta chains follows, all from one sample in a study of T cell changes during pregnancy in multiple sclerosis. Libraries were prepared by immunoSEQ multiplex PCR; TCRdb keeps only in-frame clonotypes and omits some of them. Among some 45,000 clones listed, approximately 91% were seen once. Sequencing was performed on CD4+ T cells from peripheral blood mononuclear cells, taken after pregnancy. Receptor source: a female donor in good health, enrolled as a control in a pregnancy study. CDR3s include the opening cysteine and the closing phenylalanine or tryptophan. A D gene is named only where the DNA matches it firmly. Size tells how often a clone was seen (once, few, many) or the class of an expanded clone, and some rows leave it out.

size	D	V	J	DNA	CDR3
.	.	TRBV6-4	TRBJ2-7	TGTGCCAGCCAGACAGAATACTACGAGCAGTACTTC	CASQTEYYEQYF
.	.	TRBV13	TRBJ2-3	TGTGCCAGCAGCGCACGAACCAGGGGAGTTGGCACAGATACGCAGTATTTT	CASSARTRGVGTDTQYF
once	.	TRBV7-9	TRBJ2-1	TGTGCCAGCAGCTTAGCGCTCCGGACAGTTCATGAGCAGTTCTTC	CASSLALRTVHEQFF
.	TRBD2	TRBV28	TRBJ2-2	TGTGCCAGCAAACCGGGACTAGCGAACACCGGGGAGCTGTTTTTT	CASKPGLANTGELFF
.	.	TRBV4-1	TRBJ1-3	TGCGCCAGCAGCCACTCGGACACGAGCTCTGGAAACACCATATATTTT	CASSHSDTSSGNTIYF
.	TRBD2	TRBV28	TRBJ2-7	TGTGCCAGCAGCGGACTAGCAGGCTCCTACGAGCAGTACTTC	CASSGLAGSYEQYF
.	.	TRBV2	TRBJ2-5	TGTGCCAGCAGCCAAACTAGGAAAGAGACCCAGTACTTC	CASSQTRKETQYF
.	TRBD2	TRBV19	TRBJ2-1	TGTGCCAGTAGTACCGGGACTAGCGGGAGGGATGAGCAGTTCTTC	CASSTGTSGRDEQFF
.	TRBD1	TRBV6-5	TRBJ1-2	TGTGCCAGCAGTAACGGACAGGGGCCCGACTATGGCTACACCTTC	CASSNGQGPDYGYTF
.	TRBD1	TRBV5-4	TRBJ2-2	TGTGCCAGCAGCGGATTACAGGGGGAGGTCGGGGAGCTGTTTTTT	CASSGLQGEVGELFF
.	TRBD1	TRBV5-1	TRBJ1-6	TGCGCCAGCAGCTTGGCCCTGGACAGGGGACCTAGGACTAATTCACCCCTCCACTTT	CASSLALDRGPRTNSPLHF
.	.	TRBV5-1	TRBJ2-2	TGCGCCAGCAGCTTGAACACCTACACCGGGGAGCTGTTTTTT	CASSLNTYTGELFF
few	TRBD1	TRBV14	TRBJ1-1	TGTGCCAGCAGCCAAGGTCCCGACAGGGGTCGTGAAGCTTTCTTT	CASSQGPDRGREAFF
.	TRBD1	TRBV18	TRBJ1-2	TGTGCCAGCTCACCCCCGGGACAGAACTATGGCTACACCTTC	CASSPPGQNYGYTF
.	.	TRBV29-1	TRBJ1-5	TGCAGCGCAATCTCGGTGCCCAATCAGCCCCAGCATTTT	CSAISVPNQPQHF
.	TRBD1	TRBV9	TRBJ1-2	TGTGCCAGCAGGGGGGACAGCTATGGCTACACCTTC	CASRGDSYGYTF
.	.	TRBV7-9	TRBJ1-2	TGTGCCAGCAGCGAGCGGACAGCAGCTAACTATGGCTACACCTTC	CASSERTAANYGYTF
.	TRBD1	TRBV18	TRBJ2-2	TGTGCCAGCTCAGGCGCCGGGACAGGTACCACCGGGGAGCTGTTTTTT	CASSGAGTGTTGELFF
.	.	TRBV30	TRBJ2-4	TGTGCCTGGAGTGTACGGGGGACTCAAAACATTCAGTACTTC	CAWSVRGTQNIQYF
.	TRBD1	TRBV28	TRBJ2-7	TGTGCCAGCAGTTCCCCATGGGACAGGGGACACTACGAGCAGTACTTC	CASSSPWDRGHYEQYF
.	.	TRBV4-1	TRBJ1-5	TGCGCCAGCAGCCGCCAGGGTTATAGCAATCAGCCCCAGCATTTT	CASSRQGYSNQPQHF
.	TRBD1	TRBV10-2	TRBJ2-2	TGCGCCAGCAGGGGAAATCTAGGGGGCAGATACGCGAACACCGGGGAGCTGTTTTTT	CASRGNLGGRYANTGELFF
.	TRBD1	TRBV10-1	TRBJ2-7	TGCGCCAGCCCGGACAGGTGCCACGAGCAGTACTTC	CASPDRCHEQYF
once	.	TRBV6-5	TRBJ1-1	TGTGCCAGCAGTTACTCGACGGCTCCGGGGAACACTGAAGCTTTCTTT	CASSYSTAPGNTEAFF
.	TRBD1	TRBV14	TRBJ1-1	TGTGCCAGCAGCCAAGTATACAGGGGGGAAGCTTTCTTT	CASSQVYRGEAFF
once	.	TRBV6-5	TRBJ2-5	TGTGCCAGCAGCCCCGGGGGTATCGGAGAGACCCAGTACTTC	CASSPGGIGETQYF
.	TRBD2	TRBV28	TRBJ2-7	TGTGCCAGCAGTTTAACGGGGGGGGCCGAGCAGTACTTC	CASSLTGGAEQYF
.	TRBD2	TRBV27	TRBJ2-7	TGTGCCAGCAGTGACGGGGGGACCTCCTACGAGCAGTACTTC	CASSDGGTSYEQYF
once	.	TRBV19	TRBJ2-3	TGTGCCAGTATCGGCAGGAAATCTGATACGCAGTATTTT	CASIGRKSDTQYF
.	.	TRBV9	TRBJ2-2	TGTGCCAGCAGCGCCGACTACCGAGGACCCGGGGAGCTGTTTTTT	CASSADYRGPGELFF
.	.	TRBV27	TRBJ1-4	TGTGCCAGCAGTTTAGCGAGGAGAGGGATTAGTACTAATGAAAAACTGTTTTTT	CASSLARRGISTNEKLFF
.	.	TRBV7-2	TRBJ1-5	TGTGCCAGCAGCTTAAGACAGGGCAATCAGCCCCAGCATTTT	CASSLRQGNQPQHF
few	.	TRBV9	TRBJ2-2	TGTGCCAGCAGCCTTACCAGCCGGGGTTCGAACACCGGGGAGCTGTTTTTT	CASSLTSRGSNTGELFF
.	.	TRBV18	TRBJ1-1	TGTGCCAGCTCAGACCAAGTTTTGGCAGGGGAAAACACTGAAGCTTTCTTT	CASSDQVLAGENTEAFF
.	.	TRBV15	TRBJ1-2	TGTGCCACCAGCAGACAGGGAGGCTATGGCTACACCTTC	CATSRQGGYGYTF
.	TRBD1	TRBV5-8	TRBJ2-3	TGTGCCAGCAGCCCCACCGGGACAGGGACAGATACGCAGTATTTT	CASSPTGTGTDTQYF
.	.	TRBV19	TRBJ2-2	TGTGCCAGTAGCGAGAGGGGGTGGGCCGGGGAGCTGTTTTTT	CASSERGWAGELFF
once	.	TRBV7-8	TRBJ1-2	TGTGCCAGCAGCCTTAGGCGGGTGTCTAAGAGGGGCTACACCTTC	CASSLRRVSKRGYTF
.	TRBD1	TRBV5-1	TRBJ1-2	TGCGCCAGCAGCTTGGAGCCGGGACAGGGCGGAGGAGATGGCTACACCTTC	CASSLEPGQGGGDGYTF
.	.	TRBV11-3	TRBJ2-3	TGTGCCAGCAGCCGGGGAGATACGCAGTATTTT	CASSRGDTQYF
.	.	TRBV7-2	TRBJ2-7	TGTGCCAGCAGCGCCGACAGCCCCAGCTCCTACGAGCAGTACTTC	CASSADSPSSYEQYF
.	TRBD2	TRBV19	TRBJ2-3	TGTGCCAGTATGGGGGGACTAGCATTTGCAGATACGCAGTATTTT	CASMGGLAFADTQYF
.	.	TRBV18	TRBJ1-2	TGTGCCAGCTCAGCCAAACAGGGCGGCTATGGCTACACCTTC	CASSAKQGGYGYTF
.	TRBD2	TRBV11-2	TRBJ2-5	TGTGCCAGCAGCGTAATACCGGGACTAGCGGGGGGGGGCGAGACCCAGTACTTC	CASSVIPGLAGGGETQYF
once	TRBD2	TRBV28	TRBJ2-5	TGTGCCAGCAGCACGGGACTAGCGGAAGAGACCCAGTACTTC	CASSTGLAEETQYF
once	TRBD1	TRBV6-5	TRBJ1-2	TGTGCCAGCAGTTACGACAGGGCCTCCTATGGCTACACCTTC	CASSYDRASYGYTF
.	TRBD2	TRBV7-7	TRBJ2-2	TGTGCTAGCGGGACTAGCGGGAACACCGGGGAGCTGTTTTTT	CASGTSGNTGELFF
.	TRBD2	TRBV28	TRBJ2-1	TGTGCCAGCGAACTCGGGAGGTCCCGCAATGAGCAGTTCTTC	CASELGRSRNEQFF
.	.	TRBV5-1	TRBJ2-3	TGCGCCAGCAGAAAGGGAGAACCCACAGATACGCAGTATTTT	CASRKGEPTDTQYF
.	.	TRBV5-4	TRBJ1-1	TGTGCCAGCAGCTCGACAGTGAACACTGAAGCTTTCTTT	CASSSTVNTEAFF
.	.	TRBV5-8	TRBJ1-4	TGTGCCAGCAGCTTTGGACAGACGAGTAATGAAAAACTGTTTTTT	CASSFGQTSNEKLFF
.	.	TRBV28	TRBJ2-7	TGTGCCAGCAGCGACTATGGTTCCCCCGAGCAGTACTTC	CASSDYGSPEQYF
.	.	TRBV27	TRBJ2-1	TGTGCCAGCAGTCCCGCTTGGGGGGGGGCGCGGAATGAGCAGTTCTTC	CASSPAWGGARNEQFF
.	TRBD1	TRBV5-1	TRBJ1-2	TGCGCCAGCAGCAGCGCCGGGACAGGGAGAAATGCTAACTATGGCTACACCTTC	CASSSAGTGRNANYGYTF
.	.	TRBV10-1	TRBJ2-3	TGCGCCAGCCCAGCGGCTACCGGGCCCACAGATACGCAGTATTTT	CASPAATGPTDTQYF
.	.	TRBV5-1	TRBJ2-1	TGCGCCAGCAGCTTACTAGTGAAGGGCAATGAGCAGTTCTTC	CASSLLVKGNEQFF
.	.	TRBV28	TRBJ2-2	TGTGCCAGCAGTGAACAGGGAGGGGTCGGGGAGCTGTTTTTT	CASSEQGGVGELFF